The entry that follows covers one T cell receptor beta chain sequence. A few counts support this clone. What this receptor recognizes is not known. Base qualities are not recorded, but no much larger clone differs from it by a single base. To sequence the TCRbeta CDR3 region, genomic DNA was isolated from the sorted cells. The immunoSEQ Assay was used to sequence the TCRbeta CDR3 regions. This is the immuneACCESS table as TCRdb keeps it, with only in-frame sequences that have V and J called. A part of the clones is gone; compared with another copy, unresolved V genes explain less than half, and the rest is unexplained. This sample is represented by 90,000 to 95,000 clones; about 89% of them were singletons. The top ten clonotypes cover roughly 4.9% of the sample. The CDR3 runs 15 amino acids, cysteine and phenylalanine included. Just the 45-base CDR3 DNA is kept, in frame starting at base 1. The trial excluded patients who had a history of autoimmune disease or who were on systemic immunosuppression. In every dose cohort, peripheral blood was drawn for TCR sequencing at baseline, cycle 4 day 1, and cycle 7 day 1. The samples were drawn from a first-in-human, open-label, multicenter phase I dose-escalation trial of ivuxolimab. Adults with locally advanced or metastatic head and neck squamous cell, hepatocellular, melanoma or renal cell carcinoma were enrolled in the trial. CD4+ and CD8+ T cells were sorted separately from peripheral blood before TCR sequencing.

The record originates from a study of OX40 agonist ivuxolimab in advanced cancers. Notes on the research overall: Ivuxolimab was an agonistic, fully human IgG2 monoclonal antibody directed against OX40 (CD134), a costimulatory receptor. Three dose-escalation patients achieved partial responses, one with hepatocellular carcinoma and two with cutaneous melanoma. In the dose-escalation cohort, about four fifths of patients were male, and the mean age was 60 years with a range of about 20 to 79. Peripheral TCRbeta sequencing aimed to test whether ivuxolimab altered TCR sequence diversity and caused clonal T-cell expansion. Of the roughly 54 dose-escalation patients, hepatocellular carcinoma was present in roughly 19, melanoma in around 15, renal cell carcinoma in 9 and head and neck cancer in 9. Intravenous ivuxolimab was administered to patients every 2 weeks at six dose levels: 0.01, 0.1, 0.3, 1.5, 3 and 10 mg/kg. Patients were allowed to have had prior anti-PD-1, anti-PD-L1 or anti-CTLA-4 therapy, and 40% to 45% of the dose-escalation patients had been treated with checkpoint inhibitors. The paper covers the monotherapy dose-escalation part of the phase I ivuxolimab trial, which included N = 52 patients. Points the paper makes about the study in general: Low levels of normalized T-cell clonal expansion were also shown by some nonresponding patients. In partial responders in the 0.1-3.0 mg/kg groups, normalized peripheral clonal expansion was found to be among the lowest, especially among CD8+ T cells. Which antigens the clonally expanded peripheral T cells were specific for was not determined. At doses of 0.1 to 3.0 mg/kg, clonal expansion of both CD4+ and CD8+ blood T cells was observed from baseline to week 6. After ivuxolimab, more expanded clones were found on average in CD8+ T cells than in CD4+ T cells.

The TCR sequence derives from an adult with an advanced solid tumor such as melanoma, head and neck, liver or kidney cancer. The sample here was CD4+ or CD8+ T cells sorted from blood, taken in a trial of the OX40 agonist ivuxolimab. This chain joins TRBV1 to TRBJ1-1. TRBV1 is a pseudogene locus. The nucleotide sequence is TGCACCAGCAGCCCACGGGCGCGGGGCTGGGCTGAAGCTTTCTTT. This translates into CTSSPRARGWAEAFF.